Presented here are 14 T cell receptor beta chains from one specimen sequenced in a study of blood T cell repertoires in COVID-19. Produced via immunoSEQ multiplex PCR; TCRdb's table is partial and in-frame only. The profile shows 150,000 to 200,000 clones, around 90% of them singletons. What was sequenced was PBMCs or T cells enriched from blood (not recorded which). These receptors all stem from a woman in her 30s who had recovered from COVID-19.

V gene TRBV9 combines with J gene TRBJ2-5; no clear D. The CDR3 totals 15 residues. Trimming removed 0 bases at V and 0 bases at J, with 9 bases between. The germline V gene has CDR1 SGDLS and CDR2 YYNGEE. CDR3 sequence: CASSVDVSYQETQYF. In nucleotides, the CDR3 is TGTGCCAGCAGCGTAGATGTCTCGTACCAAGAGACCCAGTACTTC.

The J gene is TRBJ1-6, the V gene TRBV11-2, with D perhaps matching TRBD1 (6 bases). The length of the CDR3 is 14 residues. Deletions cut 2 bases from V and 7 bases from J, with 9 bases between. CDR1 and CDR2 from the germline V gene are SGHAT and FQNNGV. The CDR3 DNA reads TGTGCCAGCAGCTTAAGTCAGGGGAATTCACCCCTCCACTTT. It codes for CASSLSQGNSPLHF.

DNA of the CDR3: TGTGCCAGCAGCCCGCAACGGGAGATTATATACAATGAGCAGTTCTTC. As protein: CASSPQREIIYNEQFF. The chain is built from TRBV7-2 and TRBJ2-1; TRBD2 might be the D (6 bases). Between the trimmed V and J ends, which lost 5 bases and 4 bases, there was a span of 18 bases. The CDR3 consists of 16 residues. The germline V gene has CDR1 SGHTA and CDR2 FQGNSA.

The CDR3 region has the DNA TGTGCCTGGAGTGACAGGGGGCTCATCAATCAGCCCCAGCATTTT. It encodes CAWSDRGLINQPQHF. This sequence joins TRBV30 and TRBJ1-5, with 9 positions matching TRBD1. The ends lost 1 base at V and 3 bases at J; junction bases unmatched: 4. This CDR3 comprises 15 residues. Germline-derived CDR1 and CDR2 are GTSNPN and SVGIG (reference sequence).

The chain carries TRBV3-1 (or the pseudogene TRBV3-2) and TRBJ2-1; TRBD2 is a possible D gene (5 bases). Deletions cut 11 bases from V and 4 bases from J, with 18 bases between. Looked up from germline, CDR1 is LGHDT and CDR2 is YNNKEL (reference sequence). This CDR3 is 14 amino acids long. DNA for the CDR3: TGTGCCGCCTTTGAGGGTAGTCTGTACAATGAGCAGTTCTTC. This translates into CAAFEGSLYNEQFF.

The CDR3 loop is CASSQGRGANVLTF. DNA of the CDR3: TGTGCCAGCAGCCAGGGCCGTGGGGCCAACGTCCTGACTTTC. This rearrangement joins TRBV11-3 to TRBJ2-6; D possibly corresponds to TRBD1 (5 bases). The V gene lost 5 bases and the J gene lost 3 bases, with 8 bases spanning the gap. This CDR3 region has 14 residues. Germline V gene sequence: CDR1 SGHNT, CDR2 YENEEA.

The chain carries TRBV27 and TRBJ1-5; no clear D. V was clipped by 3 bases and J by 4 bases, with 7 bases between them. Germline V gene lookup returns CDR1 MNHEY and CDR2 SMNVEV (reference sequence). CDR3 size: 13 residues. The CDR3 protein is CASSFSGNQPQHF. CDR3 in DNA: TGTGCCAGCAGTTTCTCGGGTAATCAGCCCCAGCATTTT.

The rearrangement uses TRBV7-9 and TRBJ2-5; 7 nucleotides match TRBD1. The CDR3 is 12 amino acids. The junction had 1 base not matched to a gene; V was cut back by 5 bases and J by 4 bases. The germline V gene has CDR1 SEHNR and CDR2 FQNEAQ (reference sequence). This CDR3 is CASSNRGETQYF. CDR3 DNA sequence: TGTGCCAGCAGCAACAGGGGAGAGACCCAGTACTTC.

The rearrangement uses TRBV5-4 and TRBJ1-6; D ambiguous. V lost 0 bases and J 6 bases, leaving 7 bases between the germline ends. The CDR3 sequence is 14 residues long. Germline assignment: CDR1 SGHNT and CDR2 YYREEE (reference sequence). The CDR3 DNA reads TGTGCCAGCAGCTTGGACCAGGCTAATTCACCCCTCCACTTT. This sequence encodes CASSLDQANSPLHF.

In this sample, this clone turned up a few times. The chain couples TRBV30 to TRBJ2-7; 8 bases are shared with TRBD1. This CDR3 contains 15 residues. CDR1 and CDR2 (germline): GTSNPN, SVGIG (reference sequence). J was trimmed by 5 bases and V by 3 bases; bases with no gene match: 12. CDR3 DNA: TGTGCCTGGAGGACGGGTGCCGGACAGGGCGACGAGCAGTACTTC. Its protein product is CAWRTGAGQGDEQYF.

CDR3 nucleotides: TGTGCCAGTAGTACCAGGGCAGATGCAACTAATGAAAAACTGTTTTTT. It encodes CASSTRADATNEKLFF. V usage is TRBV19 and J usage is TRBJ1-4, with TRBD1 as a possible D gene (5 bases). The germline gives CDR1 LNHDA, CDR2 SQIVND (reference sequence). This CDR3 spans 16 amino acids. V lost 4 bases and J 0 bases, leaving 12 bases between the germline ends.

The chain carries TRBV24-1 and TRBJ2-1, with 8 bases lining up with TRBD2. Germline CDR1 reads KGHDR; CDR2 reads SFDVKD. V lost 8 bases and J lost 9; bases outside the gene matches: 2. There are 11 residues in the CDR3. CDR3: CATTRGVEQFF. The CDR3 coding sequence is TGTGCCACCACGCGGGGGGTTGAGCAGTTCTTC.

The genes are TRBV5-1 and TRBJ2-5; D is perhaps TRBD1 (5 bases). This CDR3 has 12 residues. Germline values: CDR1 SGHRS, CDR2 YFSETQ. V was cut by 6 bases and J by 5 bases, with 11 bases left in between. Here the CDR3 reads CASKGVRETQYF. The CDR3, as DNA: TGCGCCAGCAAAGGGGTCAGGGAGACCCAGTACTTC.

The J gene is TRBJ1-2, the V gene TRBV6-2 or TRBV6-3; the D is unclear. CDR3 size: 14 residues. Germline V lookup: CDR1 MNHEY, CDR2 SVGEGT. V lost 3 bases and J lost 3, with 11 bases in between. The CDR3 DNA reads TGTGCCAGCAGTTATTGGGCAGAAGACTATGGCTACACCTTC. It is translated as CASSYWAEDYGYTF.